The TCR beta chain described here comes from a study of blood T cell repertoires in COVID-19. Overall study: The United States, Italy and Spain supplied acute and convalescent COVID-19 samples. PBMCs, B-cell-depleted T cells, or T cells were the source of the cDNA or gDNA that made up the material.

Trimming shortened V by 5 bases and J by 4 bases, and 9 bases separated the two germline ends. Germline CDR1 LNHDA, CDR2 SQIVND (reference sequence). The CDR3 is made up of 13 amino acids. Authors' methods: Quantification of nucleated cells was approximated via reference gene primer amplification. This table comes from immunoSEQ multiplex PCR, and its TCRdb copy is limited to in-frame clones, with some not included. V, J and clone size are taken as reported in that table, and D and trimming were inferred from the DNA itself. The sample yields about 150,000 clones, approximately 88% seen once. The receptor's source is a man aged 70-80 years with acute or convalescent COVID-19. This chain joins TRBV19 and TRBJ1-5, with D possibly TRBD1 on 6 matching bases. The sample was peripheral blood. The CDR3 is CASSPTGNQPQHF. For the CDR3, the DNA is TGTGCCAGTAGTCCGACAGGAAATCAGCCCCAGCATTTT.